A single sample gave rise to the 31 T cell receptor beta chains below, sequenced in a study of cytomegalovirus exposure and HLA in healthy donors. The repertoire was sequenced with immunoSEQ multiplex PCR; TCRdb's copy has only in-frame clones and lacks some. The sample shows 150,000 to 200,000 clones, approximately 81% of them seen only once. The specimen sequenced was PBMCs. These receptors originate from a man aged 25-45 years in good health and CMV-seropositive.

The chain has TRBV27 and TRBJ2-7, with a weak D call TRBD1 (5 bases). The CDR3 extends over 13 amino acids. The V gene's germline CDR1 is MNHEY and CDR2 SMNVEV (reference sequence). V shed 5 bases and J shed 4 bases, with 12 bases lying between them. Written as DNA, the CDR3 is TGTGCCAGCAGTCCCTTGACAGCATACGAGCAGTACTTC. Its protein is CASSPLTAYEQYF.

This sequence joins TRBV7-2 and TRBJ2-1; 9 positions match TRBD2. Germline V gives CDR1 SGHTA, CDR2 FQGNSA. The CDR3 is 16 residues long. Unmatched junction bases numbered 12, after V lost 3 bases and J lost 9 bases. CDR3 nucleotides: TGTGCCAGCAGCTTGACGGGACTAGCATCCTTGGCTGAGCAGTTCTTC. Translation gives CASSLTGLASLAEQFF.

The CDR3 sequence: CASSPGTGTDTQYF. The CDR3 DNA follows: TGTGCCAGCAGCCCTGGGACAGGGACAGATACGCAGTATTTT. V gene TRBV7-7 combines with J gene TRBJ2-3; 9 bases map to TRBD1. The V gene's germline CDR1 is SSHAT and CDR2 FNYEAQ (reference sequence). The V gene end was trimmed by 5 bases and the J gene end by 3 bases; junction bases not matched to a gene: 3. The CDR3 length is 14 residues. Using reference TRBV7-7 and TRBJ2-3 for the parts outside the CDR3, the full variable domain is GAGVSQSPRYKVTKRGQDVTLRCDPISSHATLYWYQQALGQGPEFLTYFNYEAQPDKSGLPSDRFSAERPEGSISTLTIQRTEQRDSAMYRCASSPGTGTDTQYFGPGTRLTVL.

The CDR3 DNA sequence: TGTGCCAGCACCCTGAGGGGGGGCGAGACTGAAGCTTTCTTT. As protein: CASTLRGGETEAFF. V and J are TRBV28 and TRBJ1-1; possibly TRBD1 for D (6 bases). The CDR3 consists of 14 residues. Germline CDR1 and CDR2: MDHEN and SYDVKM. Trimming left V 7 bases short and J 5 bases short, with 17 bases between.

The chain is built from TRBV9 and TRBJ1-1; D is possibly TRBD1 (5 bases). The CDR3 runs 15 residues. V shed 1 base and J shed 8 bases, with 18 bases lying between them. Germline CDR1 is SGDLS and CDR2 is YYNGEE. This CDR3 reads CASSVRGGTTGEAFF. The CDR3 DNA sequence: TGTGCCAGCAGCGTAAGGGGCGGCACCACCGGGGAAGCTTTCTTT.

The chain joins TRBV19 to TRBJ1-5, with TRBD1 matching over 11 bases. Germline loops: CDR1 LNHDA, CDR2 SQIVND (reference sequence). J lost 6 bases, V lost 4 bases, and 8 bases had no gene match. This CDR3 is 16 amino acids long. CDR3 amino acids: CASSSPGQGAAQPQHF. The CDR3 nucleotides read TGTGCCAGTAGTAGCCCCGGACAGGGGGCTGCTCAGCCCCAGCATTTT.

V is TRBV9 and J is TRBJ1-1; D is perhaps TRBD1 (5 bases). The CDR3 consists of 15 residues. The V gene lost 0 bases and the J gene lost 5 bases, with 14 bases spanning the gap. In germline, CDR1 is SGDLS, CDR2 YYNGEE. This CDR3 is CASSVDGAAGTEAFF. The CDR3 DNA reads TGTGCCAGCAGCGTAGATGGGGCCGCGGGGACTGAAGCTTTCTTT.

The chain has TRBV19 and TRBJ1-2; TRBD1 is a possible D gene (5 bases). Germline V lookup: CDR1 LNHDA, CDR2 SQIVND (reference sequence). There are 15 residues in the CDR3. The ends were cut back, 6 bases at V and 0 bases at J, with 14 bases in the middle. CDR3 amino acids: CASSLPGGTNYGYTF. The CDR3, as DNA: TGTGCCAGTAGCCTCCCGGGGGGGACTAACTATGGCTACACCTTC.

This chain uses TRBV2 with TRBJ2-5; 9 bases align to TRBD2. The germline V gene has CDR1 SNHLY and CDR2 FYNNEI. V was clipped by 2 bases and J by 1 base; unmatched bases: 2. This CDR3 contains 15 residues. As DNA, the CDR3 is TGTGCCAGCAGTGAATCTAGCGGGGCCCAAGAGACCCAGTACTTC. It is translated as CASSESSGAQETQYF. The whole variable domain, remainder taken from reference TRBV2 and TRBJ2-5, is EPEVTQTPSHQVTQMGQEVILRCVPISNHLYFYWYRQILGQKVEFLVSFYNNEISEKSEIFDDQFSVERPDGSNFTLKIRSTKLEDSAMYFCASSESSGAQETQYFGPGTRLLVL.

CDR3 in DNA: TGTGCCAGCAGCGGAAACAGGGACGGGGAAGGGAACACTGAAGCTTTCTTT. Its translation is CASSGNRDGEGNTEAFF. V is TRBV7-9 and J is TRBJ1-1, with a weak D call TRBD1 (6 bases). This CDR3 region has 17 residues. V lost 5 bases and J 1 base, leaving 20 bases between the germline ends. Germline loops: CDR1 SEHNR, CDR2 FQNEAQ (reference sequence).

The V gene is TRBV28, the J gene TRBJ1-1; weak D call: TRBD1 (6 bases). In germline, CDR1 is MDHEN, CDR2 SYDVKM. Trimming left V 6 bases short and J 1 base short, with 15 bases between. This CDR3 is built from 15 residues. CDR3 amino acids: CASSNPGGPNTEAFF. DNA for the CDR3: TGTGCCAGCAGCAACCCCGGGGGGCCGAACACTGAAGCTTTCTTT. Variable domain in full (rest from reference TRBV28 and TRBJ1-1): DVKVTQSSRYLVKRTGEKVFLECVQDMDHENMFWYRQDPGLGLRLIYFSYDVKMKEKGDIPEGYSVSREKKERFSLILESASTNQTSMYLCASSNPGGPNTEAFFGQGTRLTVV.

DNA for the CDR3: TGCGCCAGCAGTTTCAGCGGGGCACAAGAGACCCAGTACTTC. Protein product: CASSFSGAQETQYF. The chain has TRBV5-1 and TRBJ2-5; the match to TRBD2 covers 7 bases. Germline trimming cut 5 bases from V and 2 bases from J; bases unmatched to any gene: 6. This CDR3 is 14 amino acids long. Germline V gene lookup returns CDR1 SGHRS and CDR2 YFSETQ.

This chain links TRBV15 with TRBJ1-4; weak D call: TRBD1 (5 bases). V lost 1 base and J 10 bases, leaving 19 bases between the germline ends. This CDR3 has 16 amino acids. Germline V CDR1 and CDR2: LNHNV, YYDKDF (reference sequence). In DNA, the CDR3 is TGTGCCACCAGCAGAGGCCGGTTGCCCCGGGGGTTAAAACTGTTTTTT. It is translated as CATSRGRLPRGLKLFF.

CDR3 residues: CASSLGNGVGTEAFF. The CDR3 DNA is TGCGCCAGCAGCTTGGGGAACGGGGTGGGCACTGAAGCTTTCTTT. The chain combines TRBV5-1 with TRBJ1-1; D is ambiguous. V lost 0 bases and J 4 bases, leaving 13 bases between the germline ends. Germline V CDR1 and CDR2: SGHRS, YFSETQ. This CDR3 spans 15 amino acids.

This rearrangement joins TRBV5-5 to TRBJ2-7; D might be TRBD2 (6 bases). The CDR3 sequence is 13 residues long. Deletions cut 0 bases from V and 7 bases from J, with 11 bases between. Germline V gene lookup returns CDR1 SGHKS and CDR2 YYEKEE (reference sequence). CDR3 sequence reads: CASSLGTRGEQYF. As DNA, the CDR3 is TGTGCCAGCAGCTTGGGGACTCGGGGGGAGCAGTACTTC.

This clone appeared a single time. The gene calls are TRBV5-6 and TRBJ1-1, with a weak D call TRBD1 (5 bases). In germline, CDR1 is SGHDT, CDR2 YYEEEE. CDR3 length: 13 residues. V lost 5 bases to trimming and J lost 5 bases, with 13 bases between them. The CDR3 nucleotides are TGTGCCAGCAGTCAGGGATCCGGAACTGAAGCTTTCTTT. The encoded protein is CASSQGSGTEAFF.

The chain couples TRBV2 to TRBJ2-2; D is possibly TRBD2 (5 bases). Trimming left V 7 bases short and J 3 bases short, with 15 bases between. Germline CDR1 SNHLY, CDR2 FYNNEI. This CDR3 comprises 15 residues. This chain's CDR3 is CASTWRGPDTGELFF. In DNA form, the CDR3 reads TGTGCCAGCACCTGGAGAGGGCCGGACACCGGGGAGCTGTTTTTT.

The chain joins TRBV25-1 to TRBJ1-1; D not certain. The CDR3 consists of 14 residues. Germline V gene sequence: CDR1 MGHDK, CDR2 SYGVNS. V dropped 10 bases and J dropped 4 bases, with 19 bases sitting between them. The CDR3 spells CATQRGSWSTEAFF. The CDR3 bases are TGTGCCACCCAGAGAGGGTCTTGGAGCACTGAAGCTTTCTTT.

This sequence joins TRBV15 and TRBJ2-3; no definite D call. With 3 bases removed from V and 0 bases from J, the gap between germline ends came to 13 bases. CDR3 length equals 16 residues. Per germline, CDR1 LNHNV and CDR2 YYDKDF (reference sequence). CDR3 loop: CATSSSASRSTDTQYF. The CDR3 DNA reads TGTGCCACCAGCAGTTCAGCCTCTAGGAGCACAGATACGCAGTATTTT. The entire variable domain, with the rest obtained from reference TRBV15 and TRBJ2-3, is as follows: DAMVIQNPRYQVTQFGKPVTLSCSQTLNHNVMYWYQQKSSQAPKLLFHYYDKDFNNEADTPDNFQSRRPNTSFCFLDIRSPGLGDTAMYLCATSSSASRSTDTQYFGPGTRLTVL.

The genes are TRBV9 and TRBJ1-2, with D perhaps matching TRBD1 (5 bases). With 6 bases removed from V and 8 bases from J, the gap between germline ends came to 17 bases. CDR1 and CDR2 from the germline V gene are SGDLS and YYNGEE. This CDR3 spans 13 amino acids. CDR3 region: CASNVGPMGGYTF. CDR3 DNA sequence: TGTGCCAGCAACGTGGGGCCCATGGGGGGCTACACCTTC.

The chain carries TRBV5-6 and TRBJ2-5, with TRBD2 matching 7 bases. Germline loops: CDR1 SGHDT, CDR2 YYEEEE. The CDR3 is 15 residues long. V lost 3 bases to trimming and J lost 2 bases; unmatched junction nucleotides: 7. Written as DNA, the CDR3 is TGTGCCAGCAGCTCCCTTGACGGGGGGCAAGAGACCCAGTACTTC. This sequence encodes CASSSLDGGQETQYF.

The chain employs TRBV6-5 and TRBJ2-1; the match to TRBD1 covers 8 bases. Per germline, CDR1 MNHEY and CDR2 SVGAGI. J lost 12 bases, V lost 5 bases, and 6 bases had no gene match. The CDR3 spans 12 residues. Written as DNA, the CDR3 is TGTGCCAGCAGTCTCCGGGACAGGTGGCAGTTCTTC. Translated, it gives CASSLRDRWQFF.

The chain employs TRBV2 and TRBJ2-1, with 8 bases identical to TRBD2. The CDR3 runs 17 residues. With V trimmed by 5 bases and J by 0 bases, 9 bases remained unmatched. Germline CDR1 and CDR2: SNHLY and FYNNEI. As DNA, the CDR3 is TGTGCCAGCAGTCTGCGACTAGCGCCGAGCTCCTACAATGAGCAGTTCTTC. Its protein is CASSLRLAPSSYNEQFF.

V and J are TRBV5-1 and TRBJ2-3; no reliable D call. Trimming removed 0 bases at V and 5 bases at J, with 10 bases between. The CDR3 is 14 amino acids. The germline V gene encodes CDR1 SGHRS and CDR2 YFSETQ. CDR3 amino acids: CASSLGNPGDTQYF. CDR3 DNA: TGCGCCAGCAGCTTGGGAAACCCGGGAGATACGCAGTATTTT.

The chain couples TRBV2 to TRBJ2-1, with D unclear. The CDR3 has 14 residues. CDR1 and CDR2 (germline): SNHLY, FYNNEI. The ends were cut back, 4 bases at V and 5 bases at J, with 12 bases in the middle. The CDR3 sequence is CASSGNSRNNEQFF. The CDR3 nucleotides read TGTGCCAGCAGTGGAAACAGTCGCAACAATGAGCAGTTCTTC.

This clone was observed a few times. This CDR3 is CASSPQAVTTDTQYF. For the CDR3, the DNA is TGCGCCAGCAGCCCGCAGGCCGTTACCACAGATACGCAGTATTTT. The chain is built from TRBV5-1 and TRBJ2-3, with D unclear. CDR3 length: 15 amino acids. With 4 bases removed from V and 2 bases from J, the gap between germline ends came to 14 bases. Germline V gene sequence: CDR1 SGHRS, CDR2 YFSETQ.

V gene TRBV11-2 combines with J gene TRBJ1-4; the D is unclear. Germline loops: CDR1 SGHAT, CDR2 FQNNGV. This CDR3 spans 15 amino acids. V lost 4 bases and J 2 bases, leaving 11 bases between the germline ends. The CDR3 sequence is CASSSNPRTNEKLFF. The CDR3 DNA is TGTGCCAGCAGCTCGAACCCTAGGACTAATGAAAAACTGTTTTTT.

The rearrangement links TRBV11-3 to TRBJ2-6; D is perhaps TRBD2 (6 bases). Trimming shortened V by 6 bases and J by 0 bases, and 12 bases separated the two germline ends. The CDR3 covers 16 residues. Germline values: CDR1 SGHNT, CDR2 YENEEA. CDR3 region: CASRQIGGSGANVLTF. CDR3 DNA sequence: TGTGCCAGCAGACAGATCGGGGGCTCTGGGGCCAACGTCCTGACTTTC.

The chain is built from TRBV11-2 and TRBJ1-3; a possible D gene is TRBD1 (5 bases). CDR3 length: 13 residues. The V end was cut by 3 bases, the J end by 8 bases, with 11 bases between. Looked up from germline, CDR1 is SGHAT and CDR2 is FQNNGV. The CDR3 coding sequence is TGTGCCAGCAGCTTCGACGCGGGGGACACCATATATTTT. Translation gives CASSFDAGDTIYF.

J is TRBJ1-1 and V is TRBV19; D perhaps matches TRBD1 (5 bases). Between the trimmed V and J ends, which lost 3 bases and 2 bases, there was a span of 13 bases. This CDR3 comprises 15 residues. CDR1 is LNHDA and CDR2 is SQIVND in the germline V gene (reference sequence). The CDR3 loop is CASSIGAHTNTEAFF. The CDR3 region has the DNA TGTGCCAGTAGTATTGGGGCCCATACTAACACTGAAGCTTTCTTT. The full variable domain, rest sourced from reference TRBV19 and TRBJ1-1, is DGGITQSPKYLFRKEGQNVTLSCEQNLNHDAMYWYRQDPGQGLRLIYYSQIVNDFQKGDIAEGYSVSREKKESFPLTVTSAQKNPTAFYLCASSIGAHTNTEAFFGQGTRLTVV.

The chain couples TRBV15 to TRBJ2-7; weak D call: TRBD2 (7 bases). Per germline, CDR1 LNHNV and CDR2 YYDKDF (reference sequence). The CDR3 has 14 amino acids. V was shortened by 0 bases and J by 9 bases, with 15 bases between the two germline ends. The DNA for the CDR3 is TGTGCCACCAGCAGAGATCTCCCAGGGGAGGGGCAGTACTTC. Amino acids: CATSRDLPGEGQYF.